This entry is about one T cell receptor beta chain. Libraries were prepared by immunoSEQ multiplex PCR; TCRdb keeps only in-frame clonotypes and omits some of them. The repertoire has about 300,000 clones, around 77% of them found once; the top ten carry roughly 5%. The source of the sample is a study of cytotoxic CD8 clonotypes in ibrutinib-treated CLL. With 3 bases removed from V and 3 bases from J, the gap between germline ends came to 5 bases. Per the germline V gene, CDR1 is ENHRY and CDR2 is SYGVKD. The CDR3 is made up of 12 amino acids. The TCR sequence derives from a human donor with chronic lymphocytic leukemia. This sequence joins TRBV10-3 and TRBJ1-1; D is uncertain. Sequenced material: PBMCs, taken at disease progression, from a patient treated with ibrutinib. DNA for the CDR3: TGTGCCATCAGTGAAGCCCACACTGAAGCTTTCTTT. This gives the protein CAISEAHTEAFF.